This T cell receptor beta chain was found in a study of OX40 agonist ivuxolimab in advanced cancers. Study at large: With ivuxolimab, an agonistic anti-OX40 (CD134) antibody, patients were treated.

The CDR3 totals 15 residues. The ends were cut back, 4 bases at V and 0 bases at J, with 12 bases in the middle. Germline values: CDR1 SEHNR, CDR2 FQNEAQ (reference sequence). Using immunoSEQ multiplex PCR, the repertoire was profiled, and TCRdb retains in-frame clones only, with some absent. This table holds 20,000 to 25,000 clones, 84% found once. This sequence was found in an adult with an advanced solid tumor such as melanoma, head and neck, liver or kidney cancer. The gene calls are TRBV7-9 and TRBJ1-2, with a tentative D call TRBD1 (5 bases). Material: CD4+ or CD8+ T cells sorted from blood, obtained in a trial of the OX40 agonist ivuxolimab. In nucleotides, the CDR3 is TGTGCCAGCAGCTCGGGGGTGGTGGCTAACTATGGCTACACCTTC. Its protein is CASSSGVVANYGYTF. Full variable domain (outside the CDR3, taken from reference TRBV7-9 and TRBJ1-2): DTGVSQNPRHKITKRGQNVTFRCDPISEHNRLYWYRQTLGQGPEFLTYFQNEAQLEKSRLLSDRFSAERPKGSFSTLEIQRTEQGDSAMYLCASSSGVVANYGYTFGSGTRLTVV.